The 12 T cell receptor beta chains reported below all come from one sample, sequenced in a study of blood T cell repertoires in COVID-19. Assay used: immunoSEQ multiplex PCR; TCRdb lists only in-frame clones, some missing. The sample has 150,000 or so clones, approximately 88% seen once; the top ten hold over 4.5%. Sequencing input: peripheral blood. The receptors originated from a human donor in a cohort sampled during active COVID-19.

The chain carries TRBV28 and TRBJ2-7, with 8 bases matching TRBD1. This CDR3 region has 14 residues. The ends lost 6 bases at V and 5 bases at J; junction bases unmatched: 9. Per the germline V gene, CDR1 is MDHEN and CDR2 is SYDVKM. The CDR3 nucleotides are TGTGCCAGCAGCCCAAGGGACAGGCGGGACGAGCAGTACTTC. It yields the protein CASSPRDRRDEQYF.

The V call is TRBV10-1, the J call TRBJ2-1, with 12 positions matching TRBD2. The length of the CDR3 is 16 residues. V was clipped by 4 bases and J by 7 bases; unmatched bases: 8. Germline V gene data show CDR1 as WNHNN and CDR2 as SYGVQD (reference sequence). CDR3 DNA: TGCGCCAGCAGTGTATGGACTAGCGGGAAGGGGAATGAGCAGTTCTTC. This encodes CASSVWTSGKGNEQFF.

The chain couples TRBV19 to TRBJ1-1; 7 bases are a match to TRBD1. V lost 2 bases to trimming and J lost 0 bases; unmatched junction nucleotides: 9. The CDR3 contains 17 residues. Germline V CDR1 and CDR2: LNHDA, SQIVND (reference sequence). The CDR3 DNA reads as TGTGCCAGTAGTATACGACAGGGACCGATTATGAACACTGAAGCTTTCTTT. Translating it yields CASSIRQGPIMNTEAFF. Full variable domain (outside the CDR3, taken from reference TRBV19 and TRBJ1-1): DGGITQSPKYLFRKEGQNVTLSCEQNLNHDAMYWYRQDPGQGLRLIYYSQIVNDFQKGDIAEGYSVSREKKESFPLTVTSAQKNPTAFYLCASSIRQGPIMNTEAFFGQGTRLTVV.

CDR3 DNA: TGTGCCAGTAGTATCTCTCCGACTGTACCCGGGGAGCTGTTTTTT. Translated, it gives CASSISPTVPGELFF. The genes are TRBV19 and TRBJ2-2; D is undetermined. This CDR3 comprises 15 residues. V dropped 3 bases and J dropped 6 bases, with 14 bases sitting between them. Germline CDR1 is LNHDA and CDR2 is SQIVND (reference sequence). Full variable domain (outside the CDR3, taken from reference TRBV19 and TRBJ2-2): DGGITQSPKYLFRKEGQNVTLSCEQNLNHDAMYWYRQDPGQGLRLIYYSQIVNDFQKGDIAEGYSVSREKKESFPLTVTSAQKNPTAFYLCASSISPTVPGELFFGEGSRLTVL.

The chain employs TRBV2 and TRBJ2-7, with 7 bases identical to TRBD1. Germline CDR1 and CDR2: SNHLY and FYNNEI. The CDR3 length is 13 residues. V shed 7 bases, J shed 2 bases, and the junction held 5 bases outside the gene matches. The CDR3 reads CASNPGQTYEQYF. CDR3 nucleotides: TGTGCCAGCAATCCGGGACAGACCTACGAGCAGTACTTC.

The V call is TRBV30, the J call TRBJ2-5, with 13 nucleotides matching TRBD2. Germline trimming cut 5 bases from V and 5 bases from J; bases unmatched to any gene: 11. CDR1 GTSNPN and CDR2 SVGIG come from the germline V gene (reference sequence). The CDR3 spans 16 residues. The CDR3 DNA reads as TGTGCCTGGGATCCTCAGGGACTAGCGGGACATGAGACCCAGTACTTC. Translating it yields CAWDPQGLAGHETQYF.

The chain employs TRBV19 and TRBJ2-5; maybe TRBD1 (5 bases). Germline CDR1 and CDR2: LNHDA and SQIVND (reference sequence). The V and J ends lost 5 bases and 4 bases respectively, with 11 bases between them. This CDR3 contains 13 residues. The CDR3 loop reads CASSLDRGETQYF. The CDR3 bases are TGTGCCAGTAGTCTCGACAGAGGAGAGACCCAGTACTTC.

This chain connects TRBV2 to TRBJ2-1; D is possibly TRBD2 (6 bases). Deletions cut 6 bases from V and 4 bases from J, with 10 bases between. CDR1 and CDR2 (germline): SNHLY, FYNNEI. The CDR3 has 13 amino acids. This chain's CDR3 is CASRETSYNEQFF. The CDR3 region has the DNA TGTGCCAGCAGGGAGACTAGTTACAATGAGCAGTTCTTC.

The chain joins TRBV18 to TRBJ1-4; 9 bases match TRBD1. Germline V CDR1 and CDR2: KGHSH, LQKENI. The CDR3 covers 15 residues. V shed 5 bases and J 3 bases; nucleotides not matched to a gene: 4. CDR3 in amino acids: CASSVQGAANEKLFF. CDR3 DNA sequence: TGTGCCAGCTCAGTACAGGGGGCGGCTAATGAAAAACTGTTTTTT.

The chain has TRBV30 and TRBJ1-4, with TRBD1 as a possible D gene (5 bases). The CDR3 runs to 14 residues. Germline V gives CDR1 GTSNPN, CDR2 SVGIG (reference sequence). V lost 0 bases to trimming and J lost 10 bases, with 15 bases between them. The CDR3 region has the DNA TGTGCCTGGAGTGTACTCTCCAGGGAGGGAAAACTGTTTTTT. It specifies CAWSVLSREGKLFF.

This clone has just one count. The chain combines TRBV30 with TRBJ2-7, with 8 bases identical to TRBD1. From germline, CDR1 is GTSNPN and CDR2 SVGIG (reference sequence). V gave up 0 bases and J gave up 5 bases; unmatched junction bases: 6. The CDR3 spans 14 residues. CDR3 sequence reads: CAWSVNRGTNEQYF. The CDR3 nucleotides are TGTGCCTGGAGTGTAAACAGGGGGACCAACGAGCAGTACTTC. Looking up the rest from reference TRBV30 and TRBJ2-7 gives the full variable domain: SQTIHQWPATLVQPVGSPLSLECTVEGTSNPNLYWYRQAAGRGLQLLFYSVGIGQISSEVPQNLSASRPQDRQFILSSKKLLLSDSGFYLCAWSVNRGTNEQYFGPGTRLTVT.

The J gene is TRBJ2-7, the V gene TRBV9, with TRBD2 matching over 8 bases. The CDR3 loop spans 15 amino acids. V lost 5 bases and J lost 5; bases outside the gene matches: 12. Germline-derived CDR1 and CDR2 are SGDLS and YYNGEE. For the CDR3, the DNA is TGTGCCAGCAGTCCACTAGCGGCCCTAGGGCACGAGCAGTACTTC. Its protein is CASSPLAALGHEQYF.